The clone carrying this T cell receptor beta chain was counted between two and nine times. Its matching antigen is unknown. TCRdb passed the reads through MiXCR, listing each CDR3 protein once. Of around 900,000 distinct CDR3 sequences in the sample, approximately 32% were seen once. The data were taken from a study of T cell repertoires in cytomegalovirus infection. Study details: Both a matching HLA type and CMV infection were indicated by public TCR beta signatures.

General observations from the study: Dominant in the ex vivo response were TCR beta clonotypes restricted by HLA-C and specific for CMV. Summed public TCR beta family frequency identified CMV carriers bearing the relevant HLA.

Germline CDR1 and CDR2: SGHVS and FNYEAQ. CDR3 length: 13 amino acids. V lost 5 bases and J 6 bases, leaving 10 bases between the germline ends. This sample comprised cultured CD8+ T cells from PBMCs, obtained from culture after CMV antigen stimulation. The rearrangement uses TRBV7-6 and TRBJ2-2; the D is unclear. This clonotype was sampled from a human donor in good health (CMV status not recorded). Some clones in this sample may be carry-over from other donors' samples. CDR3 region: CASSPDFAGELFF. CDR3 in DNA: TGTGCCAGCAGCCCGGATTTTGCCGGGGAGCTGTTTTTT.